Each of the 30 T cell receptor beta chains below was sequenced from the same sample in a study of CD8+ T cells in alopecia areata. Reverse transcription of extracted RNA yielded cDNA, which provided the sequencing template. Clones were read by immunoSEQ multiplex PCR, and TCRdb kept only the in-frame ones, dropping some. The data hold 110,000 to 150,000 clones, with approximately 56% observed a single time. The sample was CD8+ T cells sorted from blood. These receptors all come from a human donor in good health.

The chain has TRBV4-2 and TRBJ2-1; 8 bases agree with TRBD2. There are 16 residues in the CDR3. In germline, CDR1 is LGHNA, CDR2 YNFKEQ. V shed 3 bases, J shed 2 bases, and the junction held 6 bases outside the gene matches. For the CDR3, the DNA is TGTGCCAGCAGCCACGGGACTAGTGGAGCCTACAATGAGCAGTTCTTC. Translating gives CASSHGTSGAYNEQFF.

This clone was recorded a few times. The rearrangement links TRBV5-4 to TRBJ2-7; possibly TRBD2 for D (6 bases). The ends were cut back, 2 bases at V and 6 bases at J, with 6 bases in the middle. The CDR3 loop spans 11 amino acids. Germline-derived CDR1 and CDR2 are SGHNT and YYREEE (reference sequence). The CDR3 region has the DNA TGTGCCAGCAGCTTCGGGGGCGAGCAGTACTTC. Translating it yields CASSFGGEQYF.

The chain carries TRBV7-9 and TRBJ2-1, with 10 bases aligning to TRBD2. The CDR3 has 16 amino acids. Germline loops: CDR1 SEHNR, CDR2 FQNEAQ (reference sequence). V dropped 1 base and J dropped 5; count of bases not matched to a gene: 5. CDR3 sequence: CASSLVSLAGDNEQFF. The CDR3, as DNA: TGTGCCAGCAGCTTAGTAAGCCTAGCGGGGGACAATGAGCAGTTCTTC.

A few counts support this clone. V usage is TRBV13 and J usage is TRBJ2-7, with TRBD1 as a possible D gene (6 bases). This CDR3 has 14 residues. The V end lost 0 bases, the J end lost 2 bases, and 8 bases lay between the germline ends. Germline lookup yields CDR1 PRHDT and CDR2 FYEKMQ (reference sequence). The CDR3 spells CASSLGTGAYEQYF. CDR3 nucleotides: TGTGCCAGCAGCTTAGGGACAGGAGCCTACGAGCAGTACTTC. Combining the CDR3 with reference TRBV13 and TRBJ2-7 gives the whole variable domain AAGVIQSPRHLIKEKRETATLKCYPIPRHDTVYWYQQGPGQDPQFLISFYEKMQSDKGSIPDRFSAQQFSDYHSELNMSSLELGDSALYFCASSLGTGAYEQYFGPGTRLTVT.

This rearrangement joins TRBV6-5 to TRBJ2-7, with 7 bases fitting TRBD1. The junction had 11 bases not matched to a gene; V was cut back by 5 bases and J by 4 bases. Germline assignment: CDR1 MNHEY and CDR2 SVGAGI. The CDR3 is 15 residues long. In nucleotides, the CDR3 is TGTGCCAGCAGTCCCCCGGGACAGTTCGTGTACGAGCAGTACTTC. Translated, it gives CASSPPGQFVYEQYF.

This sequence joins TRBV7-2 and TRBJ2-5; the match to TRBD2 covers 10 bases. The CDR3 consists of 16 residues. The ends lost 4 bases at V and 2 bases at J; junction bases unmatched: 7. Germline V lookup: CDR1 SGHTA, CDR2 FQGNSA. This CDR3 is CASSSILAGAQETQYF. The CDR3 DNA follows: TGTGCCAGCAGCTCCATCCTAGCGGGAGCACAAGAGACCCAGTACTTC. Filled out from reference TRBV7-2 and TRBJ2-5, the complete variable domain reads GAGVSQSPSNKVTEKGKDVELRCDPISGHTALYWYRQSLGQGLEFLIYFQGNSAPDKSGLPSDRFSAERTGGSVSTLTIQRTQQEDSAVYLCASSSILAGAQETQYFGPGTRLLVL.

The chain has TRBV5-6 and TRBJ2-2; TRBD2 might be the D (5 bases). Trimming took off 0 bases at V and 1 base at J, with 7 bases between the two ends. The CDR3 contains 15 residues. The germline gives CDR1 SGHDT, CDR2 YYEEEE. CDR3 nucleotides: TGTGCCAGCAGCTTGGACCGGGGGAACACCGGGGAGCTGTTTTTT. It specifies CASSLDRGNTGELFF.

The chain joins TRBV6-5 to TRBJ2-3, with D perhaps given as TRBD1 or TRBD2 (5 bases each). CDR1 MNHEY and CDR2 SVGAGI come from the germline V gene. V shed 2 bases and J shed 3 bases, with 9 bases lying between them. CDR3 length: 14 residues. Written as DNA, the CDR3 is TGTGCCAGCAGTTACGGGACCAGAACAGATACGCAGTATTTT. Protein product: CASSYGTRTDTQYF.

This clone was observed a single time. The rearrangement uses TRBV12-5 and TRBJ2-7, with a possible D match to TRBD1 (6 bases). The CDR3 is 13 residues long. Germline assignment: CDR1 LGHNT and CDR2 FRNRAP. Trimming cost V 6 bases and J 3 bases, with 12 bases left between them. The DNA of the CDR3 is TGTGCTAGTGGGACGGGACATCACTACGAGCAGTACTTC. Amino acid sequence: CASGTGHHYEQYF.

V usage is TRBV4-1 and J usage is TRBJ2-4, with D possibly matching TRBD1 (6 bases). This CDR3 region has 15 residues. CDR1 and CDR2 from the germline V gene are MGHRA and YSYEKL. V lost 1 base, J lost 2 bases, and 9 bases lay in between. The CDR3 reads CASSQVGQSKNIQYF. The DNA of the CDR3 is TGCGCCAGCAGCCAAGTAGGACAGTCCAAAAACATTCAGTACTTC.

The rearrangement links TRBV5-4 to TRBJ1-4; tentatively, D is TRBD1 (5 bases). V was shortened by 1 base and J by 6 bases, with 16 bases between the two germline ends. The germline CDR1 and CDR2 sequences are SGHNT and YYREEE (reference sequence). CDR3 length: 16 amino acids. The chain's CDR3 is CASSLSPGARDEKLFF. CDR3 nucleotides: TGTGCCAGCAGCTTGTCGCCTGGGGCCAGGGATGAAAAACTGTTTTTT.

The chain uses TRBV14 and TRBJ2-7; 8 positions agree with TRBD2. From germline, CDR1 is SGHDN and CDR2 FVKESK. After removal of 4 bases from V and 3 bases from J, the junction contained 8 bases not matched to a gene. The CDR3 consists of 15 residues. This chain's CDR3 is CASSREGGGYYEQYF. The CDR3 coding sequence is TGTGCCAGCAGCCGCGAGGGCGGGGGGTACTACGAGCAGTACTTC.

The chain combines TRBV2 with TRBJ2-7, with D perhaps TRBD2 (6 bases). This CDR3 is built from 14 residues. The germline V gene encodes CDR1 SNHLY and CDR2 FYNNEI. V was shortened by 2 bases and J by 3 bases, with 11 bases between the two germline ends. This CDR3 reads CASSELTGSYEQYF. For the CDR3, the DNA is TGTGCCAGCAGTGAATTGACCGGGAGCTACGAGCAGTACTTC.

This clone was recorded a few times. The genes are TRBV29-1 and TRBJ2-2; D unclear. Germline V gene data show CDR1 as SQVTM and CDR2 as ANQGSEA. Between the trimmed V and J ends, which lost 4 bases and 4 bases, there was a span of 7 bases. CDR3 length equals 12 residues. As DNA, the CDR3 is TGCAGCGTTGTCTTTGGCACCGGGGAGCTGTTTTTT. Residues: CSVVFGTGELFF.

The sample holds a few counts of this clone. The chain employs TRBV29-1 and TRBJ2-6, with D hard to call. This CDR3 is 13 amino acids long. Germline values: CDR1 SQVTM, CDR2 ANQGSEA. V lost 8 bases and J 2 bases, leaving 10 bases between the germline ends. This CDR3 is CSCSDPGANVLTF. As DNA, the CDR3 is TGCAGCTGCAGCGATCCTGGGGCCAACGTCCTGACTTTC.

The chain recombines TRBV5-1 with TRBJ2-3; no firm D call. The germline V and J ends were trimmed by 0 bases and 0 bases, with 2 bases remaining between them. Germline V gives CDR1 SGHRS, CDR2 YFSETQ. The CDR3 runs to 13 residues. The CDR3 DNA reads TGCGCCAGCAGCTTGGCGAGCACAGATACGCAGTATTTT. Residues: CASSLASTDTQYF.

CDR3 in amino acids: CASSQEASGSSYEQYF. CDR3 nucleotides: TGCGCCAGCAGCCAAGAGGCTAGCGGGAGCTCCTACGAGCAGTACTTC. The chain joins TRBV4-1 to TRBJ2-5; 10 positions agree with TRBD2. Near its end, the DNA agrees better with TRBJ2-7, so the J call may be wrong. Germline V gives CDR1 MGHRA, CDR2 YSYEKL. The length of the CDR3 is 16 residues.

The chain joins TRBV6-6 to TRBJ2-3; 8 nucleotides match TRBD2. The V and J ends lost 0 bases and 2 bases, in that order; junction bases with no gene match: 1. The germline gives CDR1 MNHNY, CDR2 SVGAGI (reference sequence). The CDR3 runs 15 residues. The chain's CDR3 is CASSYSLAVTDTQYF. In DNA form, the CDR3 reads TGTGCCAGCAGTTACTCACTAGCGGTCACAGATACGCAGTATTTT.

The rearrangement uses TRBV11-2 and TRBJ2-7, with D possibly matching TRBD1 (6 bases). The CDR3 spans 14 residues. Germline V gene lookup returns CDR1 SGHAT and CDR2 FQNNGV. The V end was cut by 0 bases, the J end by 3 bases, with 9 bases between. The CDR3 region is CASSLEGAHYEQYF. The CDR3 nucleotides are TGTGCCAGCAGCTTAGAGGGGGCTCACTACGAGCAGTACTTC.

This chain connects TRBV27 to TRBJ2-2; D is unresolved. The CDR3 sequence is 13 residues long. The germline CDR1 and CDR2 sequences are MNHEY and SMNVEV (reference sequence). Trimming removed 5 bases at V and 2 bases at J, with 6 bases between. The CDR3 sequence is CASSLPNTGELFF. As DNA, the CDR3 is TGTGCCAGCAGTCTCCCTAACACCGGGGAGCTGTTTTTT.

The chain carries TRBV27 and TRBJ2-1, with TRBD1 identical over 7 bases. CDR3 length equals 14 residues. Germline V gene sequence: CDR1 MNHEY, CDR2 SMNVEV (reference sequence). V lost 1 base to trimming and J lost 3 bases; unmatched junction nucleotides: 0. CDR3 amino acids: CASSLWDSYNEQFF. The CDR3 DNA reads as TGTGCCAGCAGTTTATGGGACAGCTACAATGAGCAGTTCTTC.

Points on this clone: Other nucleotide sequences in the sample specify the same CDR3. The genes are TRBV9 and TRBJ2-2, with D unclear. Germline V lookup: CDR1 SGDLS, CDR2 YYNGEE. The CDR3 has 13 residues. V was pared by 0 bases and J by 4 bases, with 4 bases between. CDR3 loop: CASSVGSTGELFF. CDR3 bases: TGTGCCAGCAGCGTAGGTAGCACCGGGGAGCTGTTTTTT.

V and J are TRBV2 and TRBJ2-5; D is uncertain. V shed 3 bases and J shed 3 bases, with 8 bases lying between them. The CDR3 has 13 residues. Germline V CDR1 and CDR2: SNHLY, FYNNEI. The CDR3 DNA sequence: TGTGCCAGCAGTGAGTTGGCTGAAGAGACCCAGTACTTC. The encoded protein is CASSELAEETQYF.

This clone was seen more than once but under ten times. This chain uses TRBV29-1 with TRBJ1-2; D is undetermined. The V gene's germline CDR1 is SQVTM and CDR2 ANQGSEA. The CDR3 has 11 residues. The ends were cut back, 2 bases at V and 7 bases at J, with 8 bases in the middle. The CDR3 sequence is CSVEWRTGYTF. Written as DNA, the CDR3 is TGCAGCGTTGAATGGAGGACTGGCTACACCTTC.

This chain joins TRBV18 and TRBJ2-7; a possible D gene is TRBD2 (6 bases). Trimming took 6 bases from V and 3 from J, leaving 15 bases between them. Germline V gives CDR1 KGHSH, CDR2 LQKENI. This CDR3 is 14 amino acids long. The chain's CDR3 is CASSDGGIGYEQYF. The CDR3 nucleotides are TGTGCCAGCTCCGATGGGGGGATCGGCTACGAGCAGTACTTC.

In its sample, this clone was seen a few times. The chain uses TRBV5-6 and TRBJ2-4; the D is unclear. The CDR3 runs to 11 residues. The ends were cut back, 4 bases at V and 7 bases at J, with 6 bases in the middle. Germline-derived CDR1 and CDR2 are SGHDT and YYEEEE. CDR3 sequence reads: CASSLGNIQYF. For the CDR3, the DNA is TGTGCCAGCAGCCTGGGTAACATTCAGTACTTC.

This sequence joins TRBV14 and TRBJ2-7; TRBD2 matches 7 bases. This CDR3 is built from 14 residues. Losses at the gene ends were 2 bases for V and 6 bases for J; bases not matched to a gene: 7. Germline V gene data show CDR1 as SGHDN and CDR2 as FVKESK. The CDR3 bases are TGTGCCAGCAGCCAACGGGGGGATCCGCTCGAGCAGTACTTC. It codes for CASSQRGDPLEQYF.

This chain uses TRBV5-1 with TRBJ2-1, with D unclear. The CDR3 consists of 11 residues. The germline V gene has CDR1 SGHRS and CDR2 YFSETQ. With 4 bases removed from V and 10 bases from J, the gap between germline ends came to 9 bases. Here the CDR3 DNA reads TGCGCCAGCAGCAAAGACCCGGAGCAGTTCTTC. This translates into CASSKDPEQFF.

This clone ranks as medium-sized. The chain carries TRBV28 and TRBJ2-1, with D possibly TRBD2 on 5 matching bases. The germline gives CDR1 MDHEN, CDR2 SYDVKM. Between the trimmed V and J ends, which lost 3 bases and 7 bases, there was a span of 16 bases. The CDR3 runs to 15 residues. The CDR3: CASSLGVRGTNEQFF. The CDR3 region has the DNA TGTGCCAGCAGTTTGGGAGTCAGAGGAACTAATGAGCAGTTCTTC.

The chain uses TRBV28 and TRBJ2-2, with 10 bases fitting TRBD2. The CDR3 sequence is 19 residues long. V dropped 4 bases and J dropped 6; count of bases not matched to a gene: 17. Germline CDR1 is MDHEN and CDR2 is SYDVKM. The chain's CDR3 is CASSSLSGREKELAGELFF. DNA of the CDR3: TGTGCCAGCAGTTCGCTCAGCGGGAGGGAAAAAGAATTGGCCGGGGAGCTGTTTTTT.